The 19 T cell receptor beta chains below all came from one sample that was sequenced in a study of cytomegalovirus exposure and HLA in healthy donors. In the PCR, 60 Vbeta and 13 Jbeta primers were used. Libraries were prepared by immunoSEQ multiplex PCR; TCRdb keeps only in-frame clonotypes and omits some of them. The sample has a few hundred thousand clones, about four fifths seen once. Material: PBMCs. The receptors were sampled from a girl aged 2 to 10 in good health and CMV-seronegative.

V is TRBV7-9 and J is TRBJ2-3; 9 nucleotides agree with TRBD1. Germline V CDR1 and CDR2: SEHNR, FQNEAQ (reference sequence). This CDR3 comprises 17 residues. The V gene end was trimmed by 0 bases and the J gene end by 3 bases; junction bases not matched to a gene: 7. In DNA, the CDR3 is TGTGCCAGCAGCTTAGCCACAGGGGGCGTTTGGACAGATACGCAGTATTTT. Its protein is CASSLATGGVWTDTQYF.

This chain links TRBV28 with TRBJ2-7; 8 bases are shared with TRBD2. This CDR3 comprises 14 residues. Losses at the gene ends were 5 bases for V and 2 bases for J; bases not matched to a gene: 5. Germline CDR1 is MDHEN and CDR2 is SYDVKM. Here the CDR3 reads CASSPPGGAYEQYF. Written as DNA, the CDR3 is TGTGCCAGCAGTCCGCCGGGGGGGGCCTACGAGCAGTACTTC.

The sample holds a few counts of this clone. The V gene is TRBV29-1, the J gene TRBJ1-4; D not certain. Germline loops: CDR1 SQVTM, CDR2 ANQGSEA. The CDR3 totals 15 residues. V was shortened by 4 bases and J by 0 bases, with 12 bases between the two germline ends. CDR3 in DNA: TGCAGCGTTGGCCCAGCGGACGCAACTAATGAAAAACTGTTTTTT. Translating it yields CSVGPADATNEKLFF.

The chain joins TRBV7-9 to TRBJ2-1, with a possible D match to TRBD1 (5 bases). Trimming took 5 bases from V and 4 from J, leaving 24 bases between them. Germline lookup yields CDR1 SEHNR and CDR2 FQNEAQ (reference sequence). The CDR3 spans 18 residues. The CDR3 here is CASSQRTRVFAPYNEQFF. The CDR3 region has the DNA TGTGCCAGCAGCCAACGTACCAGGGTGTTCGCCCCGTACAATGAGCAGTTCTTC.

The chain has TRBV4-2 and TRBJ2-3; 8 bases agree with TRBD2. The CDR3 length is 16 residues. V gave up 4 bases and J gave up 3 bases; unmatched junction bases: 9. Germline-derived CDR1 and CDR2 are LGHNA and YNFKEQ. CDR3 nucleotides: TGTGCCAGCAGCCCACAAGCGGGAGTAGGAACAGATACGCAGTATTTT. Its translation: CASSPQAGVGTDTQYF.

The J gene is TRBJ2-3, the V gene TRBV28; 9 nucleotides match TRBD1. Germline V CDR1 and CDR2: MDHEN, SYDVKM. The CDR3 covers 16 residues. J gave up 5 bases and V 6 bases, and 12 bases lay outside the gene matches. The CDR3 DNA reads TGTGCCAGCAGGGGCTCCAACAGGGGGCCGAGAGATACGCAGTATTTT. This translates into CASRGSNRGPRDTQYF.

The genes are TRBV7-2 and TRBJ2-7; 7 bases are shared with TRBD1. J was trimmed by 2 bases and V by 7 bases; bases with no gene match: 11. The CDR3 extends over 15 amino acids. The germline V gene encodes CDR1 SGHTA and CDR2 FQGNSA. CDR3 in amino acids: CASTLWDSRPYEQYF. Written as DNA, the CDR3 is TGTGCCAGCACCCTGTGGGACAGTCGACCCTACGAGCAGTACTTC.

The chain joins TRBV27 to TRBJ1-6; D perhaps matches TRBD1 (5 bases). The V gene's germline CDR1 is MNHEY and CDR2 SMNVEV (reference sequence). The length of the CDR3 is 16 residues. V was clipped by 1 base and J by 5 bases, with 12 bases between them. The CDR3 DNA is TGTGCCAGCAGTTTATTAGCCAGGGTGAATAATTCACCCCTCCACTTT. This translates into CASSLLARVNNSPLHF.

This clone was seen once. CDR3 DNA: TGCGCCAGCAGCCAGAGGACTAGCGGGAGCACAGATACGCAGTATTTT. Amino acid sequence: CASSQRTSGSTDTQYF. The J gene is TRBJ2-3, the V gene TRBV5-1, with TRBD2 identical over 11 bases. This CDR3 is built from 16 residues. J lost 0 bases, V lost 4 bases, and 4 bases had no gene match. Germline V gene lookup returns CDR1 SGHRS and CDR2 YFSETQ.

The chain carries TRBV5-6 and TRBJ2-1, with 7 bases matching TRBD1. In germline, CDR1 is SGHDT, CDR2 YYEEEE. Trimming at V came to 0 bases and at J to 5 bases, leaving 8 bases not matched to a gene. This CDR3 spans 16 amino acids. CDR3: CASSLVGGEVHNEQFF. The CDR3 DNA reads as TGTGCCAGCAGCTTGGTAGGGGGCGAAGTCCACAATGAGCAGTTCTTC.

The chain employs TRBV29-1 and TRBJ1-1; possible D gene TRBD1, 5 bases. Germline V CDR1 and CDR2: SQVTM, ANQGSEA. The V gene lost 7 bases and the J gene lost 7 bases, with 16 bases spanning the gap. The CDR3 consists of 12 residues. The CDR3 DNA follows: TGCAGCGCCTGGGGCAGGGATATTGAAGCTTTCTTT. Translation: CSAWGRDIEAFF.

The V call is TRBV5-5, the J call TRBJ1-1; no clear D. Trimming removed 2 bases from V and 3 bases from J, with 8 bases in between. This CDR3 contains 13 residues. Germline assignment: CDR1 SGHKS and CDR2 YYEKEE (reference sequence). The CDR3 DNA reads as TGTGCCAGCAGCTTTCCCGAGTACACTGAAGCTTTCTTT. It is translated as CASSFPEYTEAFF.

This clone was seen a few times. This chain joins TRBV13 and TRBJ2-5; D gene uncertain. The CDR3 sequence is 12 residues long. Germline CDR1 and CDR2: PRHDT and FYEKMQ (reference sequence). V was shortened by 5 bases and J by 0 bases, with 4 bases between the two germline ends. CDR3 nucleotide sequence: TGTGCCAGCAGCAATAACCAAGAGACCCAGTACTTC. Translation: CASSNNQETQYF. Full variable domain (rest looked up from reference TRBV13 and TRBJ2-5): AAGVIQSPRHLIKEKRETATLKCYPIPRHDTVYWYQQGPGQDPQFLISFYEKMQSDKGSIPDRFSAQQFSDYHSELNMSSLELGDSALYFCASSNNQETQYFGPGTRLLVL.

The V call is TRBV4-1, the J call TRBJ2-7; 10 bases line up with TRBD1. The CDR3 runs to 17 residues. Unmatched junction bases numbered 11, after V lost 3 bases and J lost 3 bases. Germline CDR1 is MGHRA and CDR2 is YSYEKL. The CDR3 is CASSQSPGGDRGYEQYF. CDR3 coding DNA: TGCGCCAGCAGCCAGAGCCCCGGCGGGGACAGGGGCTACGAGCAGTACTTC.

This rearrangement joins TRBV5-1 to TRBJ2-1; D possibly corresponds to TRBD2 (6 bases). V was trimmed by 0 bases and J by 0 bases, leaving 19 bases between them. Germline CDR1 reads SGHRS; CDR2 reads YFSETQ. This CDR3 comprises 19 residues. This CDR3 is CASSLVWAGRTSSYNEQFF. CDR3 in DNA: TGCGCCAGCAGCTTGGTTTGGGCGGGACGAACTAGCTCCTACAATGAGCAGTTCTTC. Looking up the rest from reference TRBV5-1 and TRBJ2-1 gives the full variable domain: KAGVTQTPRYLIKTRGQQVTLSCSPISGHRSVSWYQQTPGQGLQFLFEYFSETQRNKGNFPGRFSGRQFSNSRSEMNVSTLELGDSALYLCASSLVWAGRTSSYNEQFFGPGTRLTVL.

This chain joins TRBV25-1 and TRBJ1-4, with D unresolved. The V and J ends lost 4 bases and 8 bases respectively, with 14 bases between them. The CDR3 extends over 14 amino acids. CDR1 is MGHDK, CDR2 SYGVNS, per germline. The CDR3 is CASSAWALTEKLFF. DNA of the CDR3: TGTGCCAGCAGTGCGTGGGCGCTTACCGAAAAACTGTTTTTT.

The chain employs TRBV27 and TRBJ1-1; TRBD1 agrees at 9 bases. Germline-derived CDR1 and CDR2 are MNHEY and SMNVEV (reference sequence). The CDR3 contains 12 residues. With V trimmed by 2 bases and J by 11 bases, 3 bases remained unmatched. CDR3 region: CASSLTGGLAFF. CDR3 sequence (DNA): TGTGCCAGCAGTTTAACAGGGGGCCTCGCTTTCTTT.

The chain uses TRBV28 and TRBJ2-2; 11 bases match TRBD2. Germline V gene sequence: CDR1 MDHEN, CDR2 SYDVKM. The CDR3 has 19 residues. The junction had 19 bases not matched to a gene; V was cut back by 7 bases and J by 6 bases. CDR3 amino acids: CASKKKGLADYKSAGELFF. CDR3 sequence (DNA): TGTGCCAGCAAAAAAAAGGGACTAGCGGACTACAAATCGGCCGGGGAGCTGTTTTTT.

The chain has TRBV7-9 and TRBJ2-1, with D tentatively TRBD2 (6 bases). The length of the CDR3 is 12 residues. The germline V gene encodes CDR1 SEHNR and CDR2 FQNEAQ (reference sequence). V gave up 5 bases and J gave up 9 bases, with 11 bases separating them. The CDR3 is CASSTSSVEQFF. CDR3 bases: TGTGCCAGCAGCACCTCTAGCGTTGAGCAGTTCTTC.